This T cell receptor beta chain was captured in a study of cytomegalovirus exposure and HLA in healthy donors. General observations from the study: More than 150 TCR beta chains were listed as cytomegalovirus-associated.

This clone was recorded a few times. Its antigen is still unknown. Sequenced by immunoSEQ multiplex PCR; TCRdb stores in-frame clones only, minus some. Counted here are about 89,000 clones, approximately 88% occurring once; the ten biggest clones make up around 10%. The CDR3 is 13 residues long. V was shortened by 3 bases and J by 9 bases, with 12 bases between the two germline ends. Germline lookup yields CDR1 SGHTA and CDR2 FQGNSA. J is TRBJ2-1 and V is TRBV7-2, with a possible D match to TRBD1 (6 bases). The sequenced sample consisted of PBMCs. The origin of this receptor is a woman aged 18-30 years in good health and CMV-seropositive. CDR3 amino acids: CASSFGQSPEQFF. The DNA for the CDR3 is TGTGCCAGCAGCTTCGGACAGTCCCCTGAGCAGTTCTTC. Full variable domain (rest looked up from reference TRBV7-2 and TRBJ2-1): GAGVSQSPSNKVTEKGKDVELRCDPISGHTALYWYRQSLGQGLEFLIYFQGNSAPDKSGLPSDRFSAERTGGSVSTLTIQRTQQEDSAVYLCASSFGQSPEQFFGPGTRLTVL.